The source of this T cell receptor beta chain is a study of graft-versus-host responses after intestinal transplantation. Generated by immunoSEQ multiplex PCR, the TCRdb table keeps only in-frame clones and is missing some. This sample carries fewer than 11,000 clones, about 91% of them seen once, and the ten largest clones take approximately 3.5%. CDR1 SNHLY and CDR2 FYNNEI come from the germline V gene. This CDR3 is built from 14 residues. Trimming shortened V by 6 bases and J by 7 bases, and 18 bases separated the two germline ends. The sample was PBMCs, taken 41 days after intestinal transplantation. The receptor was isolated from a human patient who received an intestinal transplant, so some T cells may come from the graft donor. This chain connects TRBV2 to TRBJ1-2, with D possibly TRBD1 on 6 matching bases. The DNA for the CDR3 is TGTGCCAGCAGGAGGGTTGGGGGGCAGGGTGGCTACACCTTC. Encoded protein: CASRRVGGQGGYTF.